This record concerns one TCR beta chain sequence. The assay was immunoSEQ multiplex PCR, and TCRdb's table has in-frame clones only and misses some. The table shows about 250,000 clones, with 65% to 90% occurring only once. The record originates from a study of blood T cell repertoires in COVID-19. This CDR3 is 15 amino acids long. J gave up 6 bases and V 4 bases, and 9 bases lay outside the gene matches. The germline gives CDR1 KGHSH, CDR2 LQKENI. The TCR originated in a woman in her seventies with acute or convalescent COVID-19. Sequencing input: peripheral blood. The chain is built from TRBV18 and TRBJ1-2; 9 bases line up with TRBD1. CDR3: CASSLSDRGYDGYTF. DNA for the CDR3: TGTGCCAGCTCACTATCGGACAGGGGATATGATGGCTACACCTTC. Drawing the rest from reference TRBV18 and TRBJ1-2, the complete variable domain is NAGVMQNPRHLVRRRGQEARLRCSPMKGHSHVYWYRQLPEEGLKFMVYLQKENIIDESGMPKERFSAEFPKEGPSILRIQQVVRGDSAAYFCASSLSDRGYDGYTFGSGTRLTVV.